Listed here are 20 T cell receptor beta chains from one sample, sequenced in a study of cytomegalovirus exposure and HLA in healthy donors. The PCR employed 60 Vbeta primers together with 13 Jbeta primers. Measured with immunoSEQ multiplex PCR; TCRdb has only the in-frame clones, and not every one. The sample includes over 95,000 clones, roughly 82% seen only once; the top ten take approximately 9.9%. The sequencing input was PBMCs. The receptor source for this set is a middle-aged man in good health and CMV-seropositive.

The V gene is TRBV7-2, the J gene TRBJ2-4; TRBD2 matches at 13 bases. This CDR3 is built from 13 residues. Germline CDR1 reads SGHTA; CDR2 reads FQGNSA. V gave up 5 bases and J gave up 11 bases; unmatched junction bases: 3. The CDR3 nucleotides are TGTGCCAGCAGCCTGACTAGCGGGGGGTTTCAGTACTTC. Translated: CASSLTSGGFQYF.

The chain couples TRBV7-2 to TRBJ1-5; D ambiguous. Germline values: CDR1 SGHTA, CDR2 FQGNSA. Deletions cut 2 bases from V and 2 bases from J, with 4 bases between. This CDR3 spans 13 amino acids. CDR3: CASSLSGNQPQHF. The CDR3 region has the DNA TGTGCCAGCAGCTTATCAGGCAATCAGCCCCAGCATTTT.

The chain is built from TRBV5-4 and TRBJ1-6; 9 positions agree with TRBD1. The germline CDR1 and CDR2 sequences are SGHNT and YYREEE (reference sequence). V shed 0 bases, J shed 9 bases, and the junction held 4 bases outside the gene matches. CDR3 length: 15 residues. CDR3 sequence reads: CASSLVGTGTSPLHF. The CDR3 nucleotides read TGTGCCAGCAGCTTGGTTGGGACAGGGACTTCACCCCTCCACTTT.

The CDR3 here is CAWSVRWTGGKNTEAFF. As DNA, the CDR3 is TGTGCCTGGAGTGTACGATGGACAGGGGGCAAGAACACTGAAGCTTTCTTT. The chain links TRBV30 to TRBJ1-1; 11 bases agree with TRBD1. This CDR3 is 17 amino acids long. Losses at the gene ends were 0 bases for V and 1 base for J; bases not matched to a gene: 7. Germline V gives CDR1 GTSNPN, CDR2 SVGIG (reference sequence).

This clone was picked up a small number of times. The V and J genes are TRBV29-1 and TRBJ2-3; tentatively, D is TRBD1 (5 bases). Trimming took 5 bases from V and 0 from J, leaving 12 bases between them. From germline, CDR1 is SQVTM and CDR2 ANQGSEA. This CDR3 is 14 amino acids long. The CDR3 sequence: CSVSRETSTDTQYF. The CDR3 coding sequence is TGCAGCGTTTCCAGGGAAACAAGCACAGATACGCAGTATTTT.

The chain's CDR3 is CASRGEHLYGYTF. For the CDR3, the DNA is TGTGCCAGCAGGGGCGAGCACCTCTATGGCTACACCTTC. J is TRBJ1-2 and V is TRBV5-4, with D unclear. The CDR3 loop spans 13 amino acids. Germline assignment: CDR1 SGHNT and CDR2 YYREEE (reference sequence). V was trimmed by 5 bases and J by 4 bases, leaving 12 bases between them.

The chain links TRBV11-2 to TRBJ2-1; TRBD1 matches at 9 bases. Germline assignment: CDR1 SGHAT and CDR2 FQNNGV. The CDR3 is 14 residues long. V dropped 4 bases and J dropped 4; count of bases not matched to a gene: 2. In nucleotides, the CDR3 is TGTGCCAGCAGCTCGGACAGGGGATACAATGAGCAGTTCTTC. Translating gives CASSSDRGYNEQFF.

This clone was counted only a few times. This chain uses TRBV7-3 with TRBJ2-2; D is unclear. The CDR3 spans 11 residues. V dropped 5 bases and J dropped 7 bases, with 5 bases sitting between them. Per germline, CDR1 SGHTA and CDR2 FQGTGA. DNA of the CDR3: TGTGCCAGCAGCCCCCGCGGGGAGCTGTTTTTT. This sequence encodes CASSPRGELFF.

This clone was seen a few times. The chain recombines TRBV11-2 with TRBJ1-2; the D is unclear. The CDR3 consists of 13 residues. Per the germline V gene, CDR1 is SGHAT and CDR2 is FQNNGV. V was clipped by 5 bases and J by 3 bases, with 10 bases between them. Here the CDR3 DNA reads TGTGCCAGCAGCAATGAGGGTGACTATGGCTACACCTTC. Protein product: CASSNEGDYGYTF.

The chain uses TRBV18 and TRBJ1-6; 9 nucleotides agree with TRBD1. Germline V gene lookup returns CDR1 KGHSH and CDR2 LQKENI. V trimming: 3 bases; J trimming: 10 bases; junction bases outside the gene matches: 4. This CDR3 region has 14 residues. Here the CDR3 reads CASSPRTGESPLHF. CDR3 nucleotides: TGTGCCAGCTCACCCCGGACAGGGGAATCACCCCTCCACTTT.

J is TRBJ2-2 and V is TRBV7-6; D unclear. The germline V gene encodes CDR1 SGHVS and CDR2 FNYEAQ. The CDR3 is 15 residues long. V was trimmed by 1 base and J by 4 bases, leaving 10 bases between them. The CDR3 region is CASSLDLELTGELFF. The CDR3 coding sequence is TGTGCCAGCAGCTTAGACCTAGAACTCACCGGGGAGCTGTTTTTT. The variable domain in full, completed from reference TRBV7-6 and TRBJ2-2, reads GAGVSQSPRYKVTKRGQDVALRCDPISGHVSLYWYRQALGQGPEFLTYFNYEAQQDKSGLPNDRFSAERPEGSISTLTIQRTEQRDSAMYRCASSLDLELTGELFFGEGSRLTVL.

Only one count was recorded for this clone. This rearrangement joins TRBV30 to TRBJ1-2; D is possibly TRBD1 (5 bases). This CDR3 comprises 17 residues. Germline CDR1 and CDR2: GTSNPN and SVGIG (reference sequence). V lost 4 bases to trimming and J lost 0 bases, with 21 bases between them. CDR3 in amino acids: CAWNTRGRLSSNYGYTF. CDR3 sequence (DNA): TGTGCCTGGAATACACGGGGGAGACTATCCTCTAACTATGGCTACACCTTC.

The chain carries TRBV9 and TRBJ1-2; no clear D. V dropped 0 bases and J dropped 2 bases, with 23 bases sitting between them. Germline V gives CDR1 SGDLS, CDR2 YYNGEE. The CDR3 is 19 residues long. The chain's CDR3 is CASSVGPLPGVESNYGYTF. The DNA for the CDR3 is TGTGCCAGCAGCGTAGGGCCGCTCCCCGGGGTGGAGTCCAACTATGGCTACACCTTC.

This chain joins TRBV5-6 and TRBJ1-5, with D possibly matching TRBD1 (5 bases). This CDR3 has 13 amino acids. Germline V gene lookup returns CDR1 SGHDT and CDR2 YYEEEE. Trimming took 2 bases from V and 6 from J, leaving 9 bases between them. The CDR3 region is CASSLGVGQPQHF. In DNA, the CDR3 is TGTGCCAGCAGCTTAGGGGTTGGTCAGCCCCAGCATTTT.

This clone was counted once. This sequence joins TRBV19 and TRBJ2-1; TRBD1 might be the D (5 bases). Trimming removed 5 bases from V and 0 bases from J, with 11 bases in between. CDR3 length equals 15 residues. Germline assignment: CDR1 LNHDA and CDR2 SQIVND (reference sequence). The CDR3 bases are TGTGCCAGTAGTGCAGACAGACTCTCCTACAATGAGCAGTTCTTC. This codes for CASSADRLSYNEQFF.

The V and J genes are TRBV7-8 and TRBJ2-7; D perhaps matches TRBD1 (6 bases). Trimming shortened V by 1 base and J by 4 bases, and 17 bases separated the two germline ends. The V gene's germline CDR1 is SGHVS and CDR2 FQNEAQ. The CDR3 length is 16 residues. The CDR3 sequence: CASSLEERAGEYEQYF. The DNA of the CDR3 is TGTGCCAGCAGCTTAGAAGAGAGGGCAGGGGAGTACGAGCAGTACTTC. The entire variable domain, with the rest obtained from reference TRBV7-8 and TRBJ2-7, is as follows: GAGVSQSPRYKVAKRGQDVALRCDPISGHVSLFWYQQALGQGPEFLTYFQNEAQLDKSGLPSDRFFAERPEGSVSTLKIQRTQQEDSAVYLCASSLEERAGEYEQYFGPGTRLTVT.

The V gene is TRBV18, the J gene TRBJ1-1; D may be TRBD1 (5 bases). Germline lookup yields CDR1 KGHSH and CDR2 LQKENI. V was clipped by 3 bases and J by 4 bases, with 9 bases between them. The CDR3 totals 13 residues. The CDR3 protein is CASSPGLGTEAFF. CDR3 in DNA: TGTGCCAGCTCACCGGGACTGGGCACTGAAGCTTTCTTT. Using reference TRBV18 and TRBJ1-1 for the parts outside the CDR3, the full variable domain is NAGVMQNPRHLVRRRGQEARLRCSPMKGHSHVYWYRQLPEEGLKFMVYLQKENIIDESGMPKERFSAEFPKEGPSILRIQQVVRGDSAAYFCASSPGLGTEAFFGQGTRLTVV.

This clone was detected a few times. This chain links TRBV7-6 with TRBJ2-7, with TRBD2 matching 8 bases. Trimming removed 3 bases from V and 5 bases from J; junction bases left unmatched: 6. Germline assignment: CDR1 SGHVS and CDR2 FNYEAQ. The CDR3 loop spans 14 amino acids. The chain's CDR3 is CASSLVAGGHEQYF. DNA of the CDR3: TGTGCCAGCAGCTTGGTGGCGGGGGGCCACGAGCAGTACTTC.

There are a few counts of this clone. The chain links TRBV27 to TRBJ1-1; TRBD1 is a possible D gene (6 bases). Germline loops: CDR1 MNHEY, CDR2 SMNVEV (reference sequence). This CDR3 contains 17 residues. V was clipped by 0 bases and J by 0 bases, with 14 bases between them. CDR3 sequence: CASSLSGQLIMNTEAFF. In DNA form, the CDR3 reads TGTGCCAGCAGTTTATCTGGACAGCTAATCATGAACACTGAAGCTTTCTTT.

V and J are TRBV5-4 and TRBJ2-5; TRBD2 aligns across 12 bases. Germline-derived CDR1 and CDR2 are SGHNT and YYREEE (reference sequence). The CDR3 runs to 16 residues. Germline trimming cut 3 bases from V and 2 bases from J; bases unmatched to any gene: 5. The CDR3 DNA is TGTGCCAGCAGCTGGGGTCTAGCGGGGGGGCAAGAGACCCAGTACTTC. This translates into CASSWGLAGGQETQYF.